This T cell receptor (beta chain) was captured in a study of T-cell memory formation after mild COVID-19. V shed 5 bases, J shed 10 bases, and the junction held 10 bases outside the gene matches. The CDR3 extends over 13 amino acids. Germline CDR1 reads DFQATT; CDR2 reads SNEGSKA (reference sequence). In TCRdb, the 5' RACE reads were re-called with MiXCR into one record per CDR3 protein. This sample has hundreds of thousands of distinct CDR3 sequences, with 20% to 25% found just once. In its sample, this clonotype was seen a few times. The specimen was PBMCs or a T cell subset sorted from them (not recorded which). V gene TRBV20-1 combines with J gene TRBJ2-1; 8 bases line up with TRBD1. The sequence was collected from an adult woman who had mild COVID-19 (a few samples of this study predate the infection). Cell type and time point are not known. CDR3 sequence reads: CSAHGLGQGEQFF. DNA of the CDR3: TGCAGTGCTCATGGACTCGGACAGGGCGAGCAGTTCTTC.